One and the same sample provided the 14 T cell receptor beta chains below, sequenced in a study of neoadjuvant anti-PD-1 for oral cavity cancer. Profiled with immunoSEQ multiplex PCR; TCRdb holds only in-frame clones, not every one. The table records about 9,600 clones, about 66% of them present only once. Time point given: after neoadjuvant nivolumab, at surgical resection. The sequenced sample was PBMCs, obtained after nivolumab (anti-PD-1) treatment. All receptors come from a person aged 40-85 years with oral cavity squamous cell carcinoma.

The chain is built from TRBV1 and TRBJ1-1. TRBV1 is an annotated pseudogene. The length of the CDR3 is 21 residues. Here the CDR3 reads CTSSPRRSPRGGDGGNTEAFF. Written as DNA, the CDR3 is TGCACCAGCAGCCCGCGGAGGAGTCCAAGGGGGGGGGACGGAGGGAACACTGAAGCTTTCTTT.

This clone was found a few times. The CDR3 sequence: CASSDGQPTNSPLHF. DNA of the CDR3: TGCGCCAGCAGTGACGGACAGCCGACGAATTCACCCCTCCACTTT. This chain links TRBV10-1 with TRBJ1-6; D may be TRBD1 (6 bases). CDR3 length equals 15 residues. Germline CDR1 WNHNN, CDR2 SYGVQD (reference sequence). Deletions cut 3 bases from V and 7 bases from J, with 13 bases between.

The genes are TRBV7-9 and TRBJ2-1; 8 bases map to TRBD2. The germline V gene encodes CDR1 SEHNR and CDR2 FQNEAQ (reference sequence). Germline trimming cut 4 bases from V and 6 bases from J; bases unmatched to any gene: 11. The CDR3 length is 16 residues. The CDR3 loop reads CASSSDSSGFFNEQFF. The CDR3, as DNA: TGTGCCAGCAGCTCCGACTCTAGCGGGTTTTTCAATGAGCAGTTCTTC.

The CDR3 loop is CASSRSSGNTIYF. CDR3 DNA sequence: TGTGCCAGCAGTAGGAGCTCTGGAAACACCATATATTTT. V is TRBV25-1 and J is TRBJ1-3; D not certain. The germline CDR1 and CDR2 sequences are MGHDK and SYGVNS. V lost 5 bases, J lost 0 bases, and 5 bases lay in between. The CDR3 consists of 13 residues.

This clone was detected only a few times. The rearrangement joins TRBV7-2 to TRBJ1-2; D gene unclear. The CDR3 runs 12 residues. The V gene lost 1 base and the J gene lost 4 bases, with 4 bases spanning the gap. CDR1 and CDR2 (germline): SGHTA, FQGNSA. CDR3 residues: CASSLGGYGYTF. DNA for the CDR3: TGTGCCAGCAGCTTAGGAGGCTATGGCTACACCTTC.

The genes are TRBV2 and TRBJ2-7; D assignment may be TRBD1 or TRBD2 (5 bases each). Germline CDR1 and CDR2: SNHLY and FYNNEI. V was trimmed by 8 bases and J by 3 bases, leaving 14 bases between them. This CDR3 contains 13 residues. The CDR3 protein is CASSEGTFYEQYF. The CDR3 DNA follows: TGTGCCAGCTCAGAGGGGACCTTCTACGAGCAGTACTTC.

This clone occurred a few times. CDR3 sequence reads: CASSKGGVGQPQHF. Written as DNA, the CDR3 is TGTGCCAGCAGCAAGGGGGGCGTCGGGCAGCCCCAGCATTTT. The rearrangement uses TRBV14 and TRBJ1-5, with D possibly TRBD1 on 6 matching bases. The CDR3 covers 14 residues. V shed 5 bases and J shed 7 bases, with 15 bases lying between them. Per germline, CDR1 SGHDN and CDR2 FVKESK.

J is TRBJ1-2 and V is TRBV7-8; the match to TRBD1 covers 8 bases. This CDR3 comprises 15 residues. The junction had 9 bases not matched to a gene; V was cut back by 5 bases and J by 4 bases. Germline V gives CDR1 SGHVS, CDR2 FQNEAQ. The CDR3 here is CASSPQGVTRYGYTF. The CDR3 nucleotides read TGTGCCAGCAGCCCACAGGGGGTAACTCGCTATGGCTACACCTTC.

This sequence joins TRBV19 and TRBJ1-2; the match to TRBD1 covers 10 bases. From germline, CDR1 is LNHDA and CDR2 SQIVND (reference sequence). Germline trimming cut 9 bases from V and 2 bases from J; bases unmatched to any gene: 15. The CDR3 is made up of 17 amino acids. CDR3 nucleotides: TGTGCCAGCGGGAATGGGGGGACAGGGGTGGGCAACTATGGCTACACCTTC. Its protein is CASGNGGTGVGNYGYTF. The full variable domain, with the rest looked up from reference TRBV19 and TRBJ1-2, is DGGITQSPKYLFRKEGQNVTLSCEQNLNHDAMYWYRQDPGQGLRLIYYSQIVNDFQKGDIAEGYSVSREKKESFPLTVTSAQKNPTAFYLCASGNGGTGVGNYGYTFGSGTRLTVV.

In this sample, this clone turned up a few times. The chain links TRBV6-1 to TRBJ2-3; perhaps TRBD2 as D (6 bases). The CDR3 covers 15 residues. Trimming pared 10 bases from V and 0 bases from J, leaving 17 bases between. Germline assignment: CDR1 MNHNS and CDR2 SASEGT. In DNA, the CDR3 is TGTGCCACAGAGGACGGGGGAGCTAGCACAGATACGCAGTATTTT. Protein: CATEDGGASTDTQYF.

V gene TRBV9 combines with J gene TRBJ2-2; no clear D gene. The V gene's germline CDR1 is SGDLS and CDR2 YYNGEE. V was clipped by 4 bases and J by 5 bases, with 12 bases between them. CDR3 length equals 14 residues. Written as DNA, the CDR3 is TGTGCCAGCAGCAGCCTGAGAGGAACCGGGGAGCTGTTTTTT. It translates to CASSSLRGTGELFF.

The J gene is TRBJ2-1, the V gene TRBV6-4; 8 bases are a match to TRBD1. CDR1 and CDR2 (germline): MRHNA, SNTAGT. This CDR3 has 14 residues. V shed 4 bases, J shed 7 bases, and the junction held 6 bases outside the gene matches. CDR3 sequence: CASSADRVGNEQFF. Written as DNA, the CDR3 is TGTGCCAGCAGTGCGGACAGGGTAGGAAATGAGCAGTTCTTC.

The V gene is TRBV28, the J gene TRBJ1-1; TRBD1 matches at 10 bases. Germline values: CDR1 MDHEN, CDR2 SYDVKM. There are 16 residues in the CDR3. The ends lost 5 bases at V and 1 base at J; junction bases unmatched: 7. CDR3 protein: CASSSYGDRGNTEAFF. The CDR3 DNA reads as TGTGCCAGCAGTAGTTATGGGGACAGGGGGAACACTGAAGCTTTCTTT.

The rearrangement uses TRBV18 and TRBJ1-1; D gene ambiguous. Germline CDR1 reads KGHSH; CDR2 reads LQKENI. V shed 6 bases and J shed 5 bases, with 13 bases lying between them. This CDR3 has 13 residues. In DNA form, the CDR3 reads TGTGCCAGCTCCCTAACGGGTGCGACTGAAGCTTTCTTT. Its translation: CASSLTGATEAFF.